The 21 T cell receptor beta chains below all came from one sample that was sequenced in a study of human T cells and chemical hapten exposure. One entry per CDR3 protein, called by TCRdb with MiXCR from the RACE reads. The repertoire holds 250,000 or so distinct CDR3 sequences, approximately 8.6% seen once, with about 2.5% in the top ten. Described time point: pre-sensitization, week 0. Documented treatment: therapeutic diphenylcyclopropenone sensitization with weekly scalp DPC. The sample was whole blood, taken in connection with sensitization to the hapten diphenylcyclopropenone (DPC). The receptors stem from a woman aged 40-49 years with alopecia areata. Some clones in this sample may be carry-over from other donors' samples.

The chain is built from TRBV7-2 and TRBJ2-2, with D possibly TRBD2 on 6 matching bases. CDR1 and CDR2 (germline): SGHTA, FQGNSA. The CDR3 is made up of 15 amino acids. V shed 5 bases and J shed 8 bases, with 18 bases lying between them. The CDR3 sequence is CASSGDWGAAGELFF. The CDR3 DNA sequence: TGTGCCAGCAGCGGGGACTGGGGAGCCGCTGGGGAGCTGTTTTTT.

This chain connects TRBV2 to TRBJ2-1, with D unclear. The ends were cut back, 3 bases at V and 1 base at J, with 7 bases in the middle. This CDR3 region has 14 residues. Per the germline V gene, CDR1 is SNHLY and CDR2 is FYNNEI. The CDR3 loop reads CASSDVSSYNEQFF. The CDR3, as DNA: TGTGCCAGCAGTGACGTTAGTTCCTACAATGAGCAGTTCTTC. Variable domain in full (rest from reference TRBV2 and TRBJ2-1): EPEVTQTPSHQVTQMGQEVILRCVPISNHLYFYWYRQILGQKVEFLVSFYNNEISEKSEIFDDQFSVERPDGSNFTLKIRSTKLEDSAMYFCASSDVSSYNEQFFGPGTRLTVL.

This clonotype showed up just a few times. CDR3 nucleotides: TGTGCCAGCAGGCGGGAGACAGTGAGCGGCTACACCTTC. It is translated as CASRRETVSGYTF. This chain joins TRBV6-2 or TRBV6-3 and TRBJ1-2; weak D call: TRBD1 (5 bases). The CDR3 is 13 residues long. V was cut by 6 bases and J by 8 bases, with 16 bases left in between. In germline, CDR1 is MNHEY, CDR2 SVGEGT.

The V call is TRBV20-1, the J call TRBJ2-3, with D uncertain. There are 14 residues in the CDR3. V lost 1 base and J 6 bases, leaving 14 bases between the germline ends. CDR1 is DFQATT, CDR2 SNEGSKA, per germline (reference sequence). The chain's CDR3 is CSARVGRTRDTQYF. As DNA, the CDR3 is TGCAGTGCTAGAGTTGGTAGGACCCGGGATACGCAGTATTTT.

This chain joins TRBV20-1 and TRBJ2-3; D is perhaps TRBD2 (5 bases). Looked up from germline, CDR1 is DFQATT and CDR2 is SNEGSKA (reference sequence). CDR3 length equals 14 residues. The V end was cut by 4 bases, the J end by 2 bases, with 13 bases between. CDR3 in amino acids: CSATMGASTDTQYF. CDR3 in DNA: TGCAGTGCTACCATGGGAGCCTCCACAGATACGCAGTATTTT.

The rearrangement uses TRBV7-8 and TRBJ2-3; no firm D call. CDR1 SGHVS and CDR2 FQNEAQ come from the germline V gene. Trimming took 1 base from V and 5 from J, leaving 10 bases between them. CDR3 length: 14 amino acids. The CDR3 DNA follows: TGTGCCAGCAGCTTAGGGAGCGAAGGAGATACGCAGTATTTT. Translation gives CASSLGSEGDTQYF. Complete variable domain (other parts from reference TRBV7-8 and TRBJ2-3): GAGVSQSPRYKVAKRGQDVALRCDPISGHVSLFWYQQALGQGPEFLTYFQNEAQLDKSGLPSDRFFAERPEGSVSTLKIQRTQQEDSAVYLCASSLGSEGDTQYFGPGTRLTVL.

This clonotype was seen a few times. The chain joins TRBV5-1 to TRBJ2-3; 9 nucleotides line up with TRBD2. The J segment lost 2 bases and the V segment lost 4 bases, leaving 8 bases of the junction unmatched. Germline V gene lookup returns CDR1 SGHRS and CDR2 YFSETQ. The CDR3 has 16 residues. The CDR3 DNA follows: TGCGCCAGCAGCCCGAGGACTAGCGAGCTCACAGATACGCAGTATTTT. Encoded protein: CASSPRTSELTDTQYF.

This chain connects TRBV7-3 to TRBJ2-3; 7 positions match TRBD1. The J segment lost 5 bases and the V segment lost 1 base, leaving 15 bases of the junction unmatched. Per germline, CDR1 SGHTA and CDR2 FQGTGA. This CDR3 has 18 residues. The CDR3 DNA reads TGTGCCAGCAGCTTAATCCCCATCGGACAGGCTGTGGGAGATACGCAGTATTTT. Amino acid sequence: CASSLIPIGQAVGDTQYF.

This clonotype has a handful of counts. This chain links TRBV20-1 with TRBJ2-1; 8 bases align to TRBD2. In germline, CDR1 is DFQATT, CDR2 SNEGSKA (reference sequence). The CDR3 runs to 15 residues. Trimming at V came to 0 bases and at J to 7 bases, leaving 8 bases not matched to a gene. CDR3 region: CSAREAGGGGNEQFF. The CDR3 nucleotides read TGCAGTGCTAGAGAGGCGGGAGGAGGAGGGAATGAGCAGTTCTTC.

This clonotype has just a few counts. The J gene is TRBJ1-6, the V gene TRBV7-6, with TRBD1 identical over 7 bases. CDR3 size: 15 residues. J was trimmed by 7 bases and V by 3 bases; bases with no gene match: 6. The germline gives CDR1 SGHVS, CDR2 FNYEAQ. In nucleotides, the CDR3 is TGTGCCAGCAGCTTGAGGGGGCCTGACAATTCACCCCTCCACTTT. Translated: CASSLRGPDNSPLHF.

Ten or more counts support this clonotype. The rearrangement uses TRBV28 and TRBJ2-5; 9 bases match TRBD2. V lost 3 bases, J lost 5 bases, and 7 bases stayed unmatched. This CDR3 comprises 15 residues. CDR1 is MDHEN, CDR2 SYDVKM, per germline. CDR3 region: CASSFGSGSAETQYF. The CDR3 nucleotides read TGTGCCAGCAGTTTTGGTAGCGGGAGTGCTGAGACCCAGTACTTC.

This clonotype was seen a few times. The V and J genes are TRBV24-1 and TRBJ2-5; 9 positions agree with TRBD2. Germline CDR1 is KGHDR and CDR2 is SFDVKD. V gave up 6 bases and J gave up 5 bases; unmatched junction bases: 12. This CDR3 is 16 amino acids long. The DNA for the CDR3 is TGTGCCACCAGTCCTGCTGGCGGGAGGGCCATCGAGACCCAGTACTTC. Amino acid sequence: CATSPAGGRAIETQYF.

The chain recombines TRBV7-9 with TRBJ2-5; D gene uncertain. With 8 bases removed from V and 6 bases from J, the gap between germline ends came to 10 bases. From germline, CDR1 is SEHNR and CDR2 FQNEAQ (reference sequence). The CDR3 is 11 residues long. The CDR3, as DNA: TGTGCCAGCGTCGGTGGTAAGACCCAGTACTTC. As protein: CASVGGKTQYF.

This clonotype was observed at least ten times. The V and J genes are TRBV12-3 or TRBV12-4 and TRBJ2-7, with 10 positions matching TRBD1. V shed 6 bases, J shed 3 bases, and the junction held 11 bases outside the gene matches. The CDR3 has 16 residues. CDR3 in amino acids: CASSYAGTGVRYEQYF. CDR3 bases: TGTGCCAGCAGCTATGCCGGGACAGGGGTCCGCTACGAGCAGTACTTC.

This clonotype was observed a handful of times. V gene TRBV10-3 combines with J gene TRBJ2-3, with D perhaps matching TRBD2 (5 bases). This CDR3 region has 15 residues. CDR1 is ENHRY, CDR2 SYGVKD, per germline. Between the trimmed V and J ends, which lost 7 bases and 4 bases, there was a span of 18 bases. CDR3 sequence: CAIKASPDEADTQYF. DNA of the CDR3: TGTGCCATCAAAGCTAGCCCCGATGAGGCAGATACGCAGTATTTT.

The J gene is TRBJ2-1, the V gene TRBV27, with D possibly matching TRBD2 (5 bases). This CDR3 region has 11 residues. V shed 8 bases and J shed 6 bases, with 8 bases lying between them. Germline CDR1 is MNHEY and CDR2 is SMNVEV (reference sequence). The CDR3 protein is CASCRGNEQFF. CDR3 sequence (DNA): TGTGCCAGCTGTCGGGGCAATGAGCAGTTCTTC.

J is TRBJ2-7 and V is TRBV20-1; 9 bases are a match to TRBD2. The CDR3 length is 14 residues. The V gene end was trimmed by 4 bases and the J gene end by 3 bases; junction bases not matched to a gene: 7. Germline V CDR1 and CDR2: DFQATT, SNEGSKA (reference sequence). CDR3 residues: CSATGLARDYEQYF. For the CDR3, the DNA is TGCAGTGCTACTGGACTAGCGAGAGACTACGAGCAGTACTTC.

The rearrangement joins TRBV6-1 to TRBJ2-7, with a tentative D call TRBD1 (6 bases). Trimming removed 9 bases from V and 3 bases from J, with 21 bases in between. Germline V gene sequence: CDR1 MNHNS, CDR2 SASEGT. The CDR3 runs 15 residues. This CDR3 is CASQKQGIPDYEQYF. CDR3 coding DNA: TGTGCCAGTCAGAAACAGGGTATTCCCGACTACGAGCAGTACTTC.

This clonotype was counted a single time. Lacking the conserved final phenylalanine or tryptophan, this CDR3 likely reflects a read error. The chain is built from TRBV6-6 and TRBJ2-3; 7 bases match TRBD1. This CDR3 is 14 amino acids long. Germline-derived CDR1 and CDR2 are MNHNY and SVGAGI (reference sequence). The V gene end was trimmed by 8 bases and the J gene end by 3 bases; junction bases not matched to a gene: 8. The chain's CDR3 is CASGTGTATDTQYL. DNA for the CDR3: TGTGCCAGCGGCACCGGGACAGCGACAGATACGCAGTATTTA.

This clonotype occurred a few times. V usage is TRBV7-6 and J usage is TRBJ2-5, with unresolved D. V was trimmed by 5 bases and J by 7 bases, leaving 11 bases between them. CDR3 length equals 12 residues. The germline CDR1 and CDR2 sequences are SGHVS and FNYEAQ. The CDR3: CASSPSVGTQYF. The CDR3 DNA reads TGTGCCAGCAGCCCTTCCGTGGGGACCCAGTACTTC.

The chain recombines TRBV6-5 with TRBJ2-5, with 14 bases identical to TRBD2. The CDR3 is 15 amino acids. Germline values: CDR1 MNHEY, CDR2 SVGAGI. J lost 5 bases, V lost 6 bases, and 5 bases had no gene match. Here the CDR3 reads CASRGTSGSWETQYF. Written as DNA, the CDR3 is TGTGCCAGCAGGGGGACTAGCGGGAGTTGGGAGACCCAGTACTTC.